This paragraph reports one TCR beta chain. Its antigen is unidentified. Assay: immunoSEQ multiplex PCR; the TCRdb copy retains only in-frame clones and omits some. Of about 680,000 clones listed, 92% are singletons. The entry originates in a study of shared clonotypes between healthy human individuals. Study-level results: Clonotypes that were shared across a handful of donors made up 4.5% to 5% of naive CD4 clonotypes. Naive subsets, compared against memory subsets, generally had larger estimated richness values.

Germline loops: CDR1 SGHTA, CDR2 FQGNSA. V lost 6 bases, J lost 3 bases, and 5 bases stayed unmatched. CDR3 length equals 14 residues. It was CD45RO-negative cells, positively selected for CCR7, that made up naive CD8 cells, with terminally differentiated effector memory CD45RA+ cells excluded. J is TRBJ2-5 and V is TRBV7-2; the match to TRBD2 covers 9 bases. The source material was naive CD8+ T cells sorted from blood. This receptor was taken from a man aged 25-45 years in good health. The CDR3 nucleotides read TGTGCCAGCAGGGCCATAGCGGGAGAAGAGACCCAGTACTTC. Translating gives CASRAIAGEETQYF.